This record concerns one T cell receptor (beta chain) sequence. Samples underwent the assay at deep level. Authors' methods: ImmunoSEQ sequences covered only the junction and lacked quality scores; filtering therefore differed. Repertoires were generated with immunoSEQ multiplex PCR, while TCRdb's copy carries only in-frame clones and drops some. Clonal size and the V and J genes are those of that table, whereas D and trimming came from the DNA. This sample yields about 680,000 clones, of which approximately 73% are seen a single time; about 1.8% belongs to the top ten. The data originate from a study of shared clonotypes between healthy human individuals. The investigators split CD4+ cells into a CD45RA+ naive subset and a CD45RA-negative memory subset. The V and J ends lost 8 bases and 1 base respectively, with 12 bases between them. The CDR3 length is 12 residues. CDR1 is SQVTM and CDR2 is ANQGSEA in the germline V gene.

Sample: memory CD4+ T cells sorted from blood. Noted subset: CD45RA-negative fraction. The J gene is TRBJ2-7, the V gene TRBV29-1; D gene uncertain. The sequence came from a woman aged 25-40 years in good health. The CDR3 loop reads CSHIGSSYEQYF. In DNA form, the CDR3 reads TGCAGCCATATAGGATCGTCCTACGAGCAGTACTTC.